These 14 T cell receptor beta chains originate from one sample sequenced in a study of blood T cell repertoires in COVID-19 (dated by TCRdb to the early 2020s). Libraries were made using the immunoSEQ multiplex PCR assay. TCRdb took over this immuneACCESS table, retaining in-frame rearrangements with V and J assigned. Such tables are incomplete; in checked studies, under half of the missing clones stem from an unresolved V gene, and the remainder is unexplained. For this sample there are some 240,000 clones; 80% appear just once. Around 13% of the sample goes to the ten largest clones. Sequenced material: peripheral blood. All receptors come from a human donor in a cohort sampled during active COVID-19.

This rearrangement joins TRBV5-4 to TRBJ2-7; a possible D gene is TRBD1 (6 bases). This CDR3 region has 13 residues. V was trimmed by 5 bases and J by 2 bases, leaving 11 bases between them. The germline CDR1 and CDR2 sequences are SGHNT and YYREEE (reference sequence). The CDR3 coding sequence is TGTGCCAGCAGTTTCACAGGGACCTACGAGCAGTACTTC. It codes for CASSFTGTYEQYF.

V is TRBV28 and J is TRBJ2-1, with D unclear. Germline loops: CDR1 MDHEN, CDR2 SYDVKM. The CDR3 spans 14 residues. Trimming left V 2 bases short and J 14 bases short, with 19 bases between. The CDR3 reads CASSLKAGPYGKFF. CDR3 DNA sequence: TGTGCCAGCAGTTTAAAGGCAGGCCCATATGGTAAGTTCTTC.

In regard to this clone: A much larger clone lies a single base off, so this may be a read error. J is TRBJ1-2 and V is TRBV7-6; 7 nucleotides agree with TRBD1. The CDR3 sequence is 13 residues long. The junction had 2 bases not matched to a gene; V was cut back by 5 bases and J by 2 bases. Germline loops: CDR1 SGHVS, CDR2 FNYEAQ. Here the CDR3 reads CASSPDRNYGYTF. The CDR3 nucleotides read TGTGCCAGCAGCCCGGACAGGAACTATGGCTACACCTTC.

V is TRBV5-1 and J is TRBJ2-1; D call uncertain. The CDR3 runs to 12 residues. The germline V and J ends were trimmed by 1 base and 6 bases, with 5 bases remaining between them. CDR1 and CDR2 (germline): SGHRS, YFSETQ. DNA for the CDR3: TGCGCCAGCAGCTTGTCCCTCAATGAGCAGTTCTTC. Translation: CASSLSLNEQFF.

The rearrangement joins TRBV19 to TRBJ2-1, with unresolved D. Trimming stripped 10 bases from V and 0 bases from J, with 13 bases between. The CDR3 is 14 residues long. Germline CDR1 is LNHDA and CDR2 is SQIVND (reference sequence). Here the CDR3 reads CATREAASYNEQFF. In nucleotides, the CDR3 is TGTGCCACTAGAGAGGCAGCCTCCTACAATGAGCAGTTCTTC.

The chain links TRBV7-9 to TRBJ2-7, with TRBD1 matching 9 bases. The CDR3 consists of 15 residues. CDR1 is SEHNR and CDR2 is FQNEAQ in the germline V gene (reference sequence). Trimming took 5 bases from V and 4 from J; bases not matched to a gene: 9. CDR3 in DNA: TGTGCCAGCAGCAGTCCTGACAGGGGGTCTTACGAGCAGTACTTC. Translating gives CASSSPDRGSYEQYF.

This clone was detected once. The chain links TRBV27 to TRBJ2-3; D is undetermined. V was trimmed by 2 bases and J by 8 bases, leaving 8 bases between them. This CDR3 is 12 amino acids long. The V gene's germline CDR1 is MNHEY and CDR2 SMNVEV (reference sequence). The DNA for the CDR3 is TGTGCCAGCAGTTTAGAGAGAGGTACGCAGTATTTT. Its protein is CASSLERGTQYF.

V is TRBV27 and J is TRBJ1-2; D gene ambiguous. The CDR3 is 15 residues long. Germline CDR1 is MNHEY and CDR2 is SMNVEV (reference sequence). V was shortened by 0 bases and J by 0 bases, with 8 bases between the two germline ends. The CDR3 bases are TGTGCCAGCAGTTTATCACTCCCATCTAACTATGGCTACACCTTC. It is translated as CASSLSLPSNYGYTF.

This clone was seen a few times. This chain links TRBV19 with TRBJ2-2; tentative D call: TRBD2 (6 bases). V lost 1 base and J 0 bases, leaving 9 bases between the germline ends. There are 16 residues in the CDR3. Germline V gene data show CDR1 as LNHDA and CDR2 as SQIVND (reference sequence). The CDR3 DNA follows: TGTGCCAGTAGTATAGTAGGAGGGACGAACACCGGGGAGCTGTTTTTT. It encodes CASSIVGGTNTGELFF. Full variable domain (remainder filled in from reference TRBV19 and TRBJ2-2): DGGITQSPKYLFRKEGQNVTLSCEQNLNHDAMYWYRQDPGQGLRLIYYSQIVNDFQKGDIAEGYSVSREKKESFPLTVTSAQKNPTAFYLCASSIVGGTNTGELFFGEGSRLTVL.

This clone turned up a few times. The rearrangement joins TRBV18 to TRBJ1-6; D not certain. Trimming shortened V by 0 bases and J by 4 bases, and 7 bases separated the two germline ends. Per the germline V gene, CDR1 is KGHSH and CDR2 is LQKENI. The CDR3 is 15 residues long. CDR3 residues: CASSPPQQYNSPLHF. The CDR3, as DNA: TGTGCCAGCTCACCACCACAACAGTATAATTCACCCCTCCACTTT.

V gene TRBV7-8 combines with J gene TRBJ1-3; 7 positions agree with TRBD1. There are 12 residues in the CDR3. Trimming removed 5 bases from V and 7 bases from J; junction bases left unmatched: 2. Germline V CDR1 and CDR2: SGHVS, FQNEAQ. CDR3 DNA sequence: TGTGCCAGCAGCCCGACAGGGAACACCATATATTTT. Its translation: CASSPTGNTIYF.

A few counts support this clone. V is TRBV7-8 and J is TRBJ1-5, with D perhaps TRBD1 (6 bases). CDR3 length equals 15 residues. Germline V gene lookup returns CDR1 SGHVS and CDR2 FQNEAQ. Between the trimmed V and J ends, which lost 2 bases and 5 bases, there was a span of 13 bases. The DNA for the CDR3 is TGTGCCAGCAGCTTAATGGGACAAATCGATCAGCCCCAGCATTTT. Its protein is CASSLMGQIDQPQHF. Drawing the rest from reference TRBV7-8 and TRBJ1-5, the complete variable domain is GAGVSQSPRYKVAKRGQDVALRCDPISGHVSLFWYQQALGQGPEFLTYFQNEAQLDKSGLPSDRFFAERPEGSVSTLKIQRTQQEDSAVYLCASSLMGQIDQPQHFGDGTRLSIL.

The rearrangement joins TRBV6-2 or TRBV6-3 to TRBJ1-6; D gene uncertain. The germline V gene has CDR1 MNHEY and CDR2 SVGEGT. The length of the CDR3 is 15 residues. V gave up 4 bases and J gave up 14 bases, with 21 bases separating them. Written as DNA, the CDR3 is TGTGCCAGCAGTTTTACACCCACCCCCAAAACATCCCTCCACTTT. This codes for CASSFTPTPKTSLHF.

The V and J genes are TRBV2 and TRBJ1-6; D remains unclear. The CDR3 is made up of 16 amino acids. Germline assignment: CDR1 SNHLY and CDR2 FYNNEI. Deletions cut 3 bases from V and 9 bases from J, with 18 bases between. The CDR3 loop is CASSDSWSLVGSPLHF. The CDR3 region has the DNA TGTGCCAGCAGTGATTCCTGGAGTTTAGTAGGTTCACCCCTCCACTTT.